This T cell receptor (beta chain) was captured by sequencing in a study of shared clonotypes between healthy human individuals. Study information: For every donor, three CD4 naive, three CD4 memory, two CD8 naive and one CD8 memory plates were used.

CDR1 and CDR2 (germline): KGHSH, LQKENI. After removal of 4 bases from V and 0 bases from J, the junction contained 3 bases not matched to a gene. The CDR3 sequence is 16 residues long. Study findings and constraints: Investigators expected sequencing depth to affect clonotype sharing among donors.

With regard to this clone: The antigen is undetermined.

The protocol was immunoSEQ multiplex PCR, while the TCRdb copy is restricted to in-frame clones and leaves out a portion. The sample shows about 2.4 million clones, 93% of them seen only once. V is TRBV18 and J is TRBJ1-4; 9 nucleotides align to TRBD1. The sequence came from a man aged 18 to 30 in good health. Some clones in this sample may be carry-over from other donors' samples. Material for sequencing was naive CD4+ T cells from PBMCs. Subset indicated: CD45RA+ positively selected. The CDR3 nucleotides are TGTGCCAGCTCACAGGGACAGGGATCAACTAATGAAAAACTGTTTTTT. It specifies CASSQGQGSTNEKLFF.